Below, 30 T cell receptor beta chains from the same sample are listed, as sequenced in a study of blood T cells in healthy people across ages. Alongside a J-beta primer mix, a sample-barcoded 5' primer served in a second PCR lasting about 7 to 11 cycles. TCRdb reprocessed the 5' RACE reads with MiXCR, giving one entry per CDR3 protein. The profile shows around 1,900,000 distinct CDR3 sequences, 35% to 50% of them singletons. Source material: blood. These receptors all come from a human donor in good health.

The V and J genes are TRBV11-2 and TRBJ2-7; 11 bases map to TRBD1. With V trimmed by 4 bases and J by 2 bases, 4 bases remained unmatched. Germline V gene lookup returns CDR1 SGHAT and CDR2 FQNNGV. CDR3 length: 15 residues. The CDR3 here is CASSWDRGATYEQYF. The CDR3 coding sequence is TGTGCCAGCAGCTGGGACAGGGGGGCAACCTACGAGCAGTACTTC.

This clonotype was observed a few times. The chain carries TRBV6-5 and TRBJ2-1; D call uncertain. The length of the CDR3 is 13 residues. CDR1 and CDR2 (germline): MNHEY, SVGAGI. Trimming took off 0 bases at V and 6 bases at J, with 6 bases between the two ends. The CDR3, as DNA: TGTGCCAGCAGTTACTCGTGGGGCAATGAGCAGTTCTTC. Translation gives CASSYSWGNEQFF.

The J gene is TRBJ1-5, the V gene TRBV20-1, with D unclear. Per the germline V gene, CDR1 is DFQATT and CDR2 is SNEGSKA (reference sequence). Trimming left V 5 bases short and J 3 bases short, with 8 bases between. The CDR3 consists of 12 residues. DNA of the CDR3: TGCAGTGCTGAGAGGATCAATCAGCCCCAGCATTTT. This encodes CSAERINQPQHF.

This chain links TRBV7-9 with TRBJ2-7, with D possibly matching TRBD2 (5 bases). The CDR3 sequence is 14 residues long. Germline CDR1 is SEHNR and CDR2 is FQNEAQ (reference sequence). Trimming cost V 5 bases and J 2 bases, with 13 bases left between them. The CDR3 bases are TGTGCCAGCAGCCCCGAGGGAGATCCCTACGAGCAGTACTTC. The encoded protein is CASSPEGDPYEQYF. Filled out from reference TRBV7-9 and TRBJ2-7, the complete variable domain reads DTGVSQNPRHKITKRGQNVTFRCDPISEHNRLYWYRQTLGQGPEFLTYFQNEAQLEKSRLLSDRFSAERPKGSFSTLEIQRTEQGDSAMYLCASSPEGDPYEQYFGPGTRLTVT.

Notes on this clonotype: Being one base from a much bigger clone, this may be a read error. The chain is built from TRBV5-1 and TRBJ2-1, with no clear D. V was shortened by 0 bases and J by 9 bases, with 13 bases between the two germline ends. CDR1 and CDR2 (germline): SGHRS, YFSETQ. The CDR3 consists of 14 residues. In nucleotides, the CDR3 is TGCGCCAGCAGCTTGGATACCGGGTGCGCTGAGCAGTTCTTC. Protein: CASSLDTGCAEQFF.

In its sample, this clonotype was seen a few times. The genes are TRBV11-1 and TRBJ1-1, with a weak D call TRBD1 (6 bases). CDR3 length equals 16 residues. Trimming stripped 3 bases from V and 1 base from J, with 15 bases between. Germline-derived CDR1 and CDR2 are SGHAT and FQDESV (reference sequence). CDR3 residues: CASSLMGARGNTEAFF. CDR3 in DNA: TGTGCCAGCAGCTTGATGGGGGCGCGGGGGAACACTGAAGCTTTCTTT.

This clonotype was counted a few times. The V gene is TRBV7-9, the J gene TRBJ2-6, with no clear D. The V gene's germline CDR1 is SEHNR and CDR2 FQNEAQ (reference sequence). The CDR3 contains 14 residues. V lost 7 bases and J lost 4, with 11 bases in between. The CDR3 nucleotides read TGTGCCAGCATCAATCTGGGCGGGGCCAACGTCCTGACTTTC. As protein: CASINLGGANVLTF. The full variable domain, with the rest looked up from reference TRBV7-9 and TRBJ2-6, is DTGVSQNPRHKITKRGQNVTFRCDPISEHNRLYWYRQTLGQGPEFLTYFQNEAQLEKSRLLSDRFSAERPKGSFSTLEIQRTEQGDSAMYLCASINLGGANVLTFGAGSRLTVL.

This chain joins TRBV24-1 and TRBJ2-2; D is unclear. V dropped 8 bases and J dropped 3 bases, with 9 bases sitting between them. This CDR3 region has 13 residues. The germline V gene has CDR1 KGHDR and CDR2 SFDVKD. CDR3 DNA sequence: TGTGCCACCAAAACTTGGGACACCGGGGAGCTGTTTTTT. Translated, it gives CATKTWDTGELFF.

This clonotype was counted at least ten times. The chain links TRBV6-5 to TRBJ2-1; no firm D call. Trimming removed 8 bases at V and 8 bases at J, with 4 bases between. The length of the CDR3 is 9 residues. Germline-derived CDR1 and CDR2 are MNHEY and SVGAGI. CDR3 nucleotide sequence: TGTGCCAGCGGGTATGAGCAGTTCTTC. Residues: CASGYEQFF.

J is TRBJ2-3 and V is TRBV7-9, with 11 bases aligning to TRBD2. Germline V lookup: CDR1 SEHNR, CDR2 FQNEAQ (reference sequence). J gave up 2 bases and V 2 bases, and 3 bases lay outside the gene matches. The CDR3 spans 16 residues. The DNA of the CDR3 is TGTGCCAGCAGCTTACCGGGACTAGCGGTCACAGATACGCAGTATTTT. Its protein product is CASSLPGLAVTDTQYF.

Only a few counts were recorded for this clonotype. This chain connects TRBV7-3 to TRBJ2-2; maybe TRBD1 (6 bases). The CDR3 runs to 14 residues. V was cut by 2 bases and J by 5 bases, with 9 bases left in between. Germline lookup yields CDR1 SGHTA and CDR2 FQGTGA. This CDR3 is CASSLGQGTGELFF. The CDR3 DNA reads TGTGCCAGCAGCTTAGGGCAGGGGACCGGGGAGCTGTTTTTT.

The J gene is TRBJ1-6, the V gene TRBV7-2; D is ambiguous. Germline CDR1 reads SGHTA; CDR2 reads FQGNSA. V lost 1 base and J 10 bases, leaving 17 bases between the germline ends. CDR3 size: 16 residues. The CDR3 loop reads CASSLGFVPVGSPLHF. In DNA form, the CDR3 reads TGTGCCAGCAGCTTAGGATTCGTCCCCGTTGGATCACCCCTCCACTTT.

The table lists this clonotype with a few counts. The chain combines TRBV20-1 with TRBJ1-6, with 9 bases identical to TRBD1. CDR3 length equals 17 residues. Looked up from germline, CDR1 is DFQATT and CDR2 is SNEGSKA (reference sequence). V gave up 3 bases and J gave up 6 bases; unmatched junction bases: 12. The CDR3 nucleotides are TGCAGTGCTAGTCGGCAACAGGGGGCGCTCGGTAATTCACCCCTCCACTTT. Translation gives CSASRQQGALGNSPLHF.

The gene calls are TRBV4-2 and TRBJ1-4, with D possibly being TRBD1 (5 bases). From germline, CDR1 is LGHNA and CDR2 YNFKEQ. The V end lost 0 bases, the J end lost 5 bases, and 16 bases lay between the germline ends. The CDR3 has 17 amino acids. CDR3 nucleotide sequence: TGTGCCAGCAGCCAAGAATGGCAGGGCCACGAAAATGAAAAACTGTTTTTT. The encoded protein is CASSQEWQGHENEKLFF.

V usage is TRBV12-3 or TRBV12-4 and J usage is TRBJ2-5, with 10 nucleotides matching TRBD1. The junction had 10 bases not matched to a gene; V was cut back by 6 bases and J by 6 bases. The CDR3 sequence is 15 residues long. The CDR3 DNA reads TGTGCCAGCAGGCCGGGACAGGGGATTTTCAAGACCCAGTACTTC. This codes for CASRPGQGIFKTQYF.

The chain joins TRBV12-3 or TRBV12-4 to TRBJ1-4, with TRBD1 matching over 10 bases. The CDR3 has 13 residues. CDR3 in DNA: TGTGGCGGGAATCCGGGACAGGGGGAAAAACTGTTTTTT. The encoded protein is CGGNPGQGEKLFF.

The chain uses TRBV24-1 and TRBJ1-6; the match to TRBD1 covers 7 bases. Germline CDR1 and CDR2: KGHDR and SFDVKD. The CDR3 loop spans 16 amino acids. J lost 6 bases, V lost 4 bases, and 8 bases had no gene match. CDR3 nucleotide sequence: TGTGCCACCAGTGACTCCCGGACAGGCATTAATTCACCCCTCCACTTT. Its translation is CATSDSRTGINSPLHF.

The chain links TRBV7-9 to TRBJ2-3; D tentatively reads TRBD1 or TRBD2 (5 bases each). Trimming stripped 4 bases from V and 0 bases from J, with 14 bases between. CDR3 length: 16 residues. Germline assignment: CDR1 SEHNR and CDR2 FQNEAQ (reference sequence). The CDR3, as DNA: TGTGCCAGCAGCTGGGCACAGGAGGATAGCACAGATACGCAGTATTTT. Its protein product is CASSWAQEDSTDTQYF.

This clonotype has a single count. The gene calls are TRBV6-2 or TRBV6-3 and TRBJ2-7; 8 bases align to TRBD1. The better agreement between TRBJ2-5 and the DNA end casts doubt on the J call. The CDR3 runs to 15 residues. CDR1 is MNHEY and CDR2 is SVGEGT in the germline V gene. The CDR3 DNA sequence: TGTGCCAGCAGTTACAATGGACAGGGATCAAGGACCCAGTACTTC. Its protein is CASSYNGQGSRTQYF.

CDR3 nucleotides: TGTGCCAGCAGCCGACACCCCCGGACTGGAAACACCATATATTTT. It encodes CASSRHPRTGNTIYF. The V call is TRBV6-1, the J call TRBJ1-3; D is unresolved. This CDR3 has 15 amino acids. Trimming removed 6 bases at V and 2 bases at J, with 14 bases between. The germline V gene encodes CDR1 MNHNS and CDR2 SASEGT.

The chain joins TRBV29-1 to TRBJ2-2; D not certain. There are 13 residues in the CDR3. The V gene's germline CDR1 is SQVTM and CDR2 ANQGSEA. V was cut by 1 base and J by 6 bases, with 9 bases left in between. The CDR3 loop is CSVEGVLAGELFF. The CDR3 bases are TGCAGCGTTGAAGGGGTATTAGCCGGGGAGCTGTTTTTT.

This clonotype was seen only a few times. The V and J genes are TRBV2 and TRBJ1-2, with D possibly TRBD1 on 6 matching bases. Trimming cost V 5 bases and J 2 bases, with 12 bases left between them. CDR1 and CDR2 from the germline V gene are SNHLY and FYNNEI. The CDR3 is 14 residues long. CDR3 DNA: TGTGCCAGCAGTCGGACAGAGAGAAACTATGGCTACACCTTC. It encodes CASSRTERNYGYTF.

The rearrangement uses TRBV6-2 or TRBV6-3 and TRBJ2-3, with a weak D call TRBD1 (6 bases). The germline CDR1 and CDR2 sequences are MNHEY and SVGEGT. CDR3 length equals 13 residues. The V end was cut by 6 bases, the J end by 2 bases, with 9 bases between. The CDR3 DNA is TGTGCCAGCAGACGGACAGCCACAGATACGCAGTATTTT. It yields the protein CASRRTATDTQYF.

A word on this clonotype: A much larger clone lies a single base off, so this may be a read error. This chain uses TRBV29-1 with TRBJ2-5; 7 positions agree with TRBD2. The better agreement between TRBJ2-1 and the DNA end casts doubt on the J call. Germline V gives CDR1 SQVTM, CDR2 ANQGSEA. CDR3 size: 13 residues. In DNA, the CDR3 is TGCAGCGTTCGCCGGGGGGTACAAGAGACCCAGTTCTTC. This translates into CSVRRGVQETQFF.

Details on this clonotype: A much larger clone sits a single nucleotide away, making a read error possible. This chain uses TRBV10-3 with TRBJ1-2; TRBD1 is a possible D gene (6 bases). This CDR3 region has 16 residues. The V gene's germline CDR1 is ENHRY and CDR2 SYGVKD. V was pared by 3 bases and J by 2 bases, with 16 bases between. The CDR3 DNA reads as TGTGCCATCAGTGATGGGGTCGGGGGCGCGAACTATGGCTACACCTTC. Translation gives CAISDGVGGANYGYTF.

The J gene is TRBJ1-2, the V gene TRBV7-2; D not resolved. V was cut by 6 bases and J by 12 bases, with 20 bases left in between. The CDR3 has 13 residues. Germline values: CDR1 SGHTA, CDR2 FQGNSA. Here the CDR3 DNA reads TGTGCCAGCAGTTACGTTGGTGGGGTCGAACACACCTTC. Protein sequence: CASSYVGGVEHTF.

V and J are TRBV20-1 and TRBJ2-1; D is uncertain. This CDR3 is 16 amino acids long. Trimming cost V 0 bases and J 0 bases, with 12 bases left between them. Germline V CDR1 and CDR2: DFQATT, SNEGSKA (reference sequence). The CDR3 DNA is TGCAGTGCTAGAGATGTCCAGGCGAGCTCCTACAATGAGCAGTTCTTC. This sequence encodes CSARDVQASSYNEQFF.

This clonotype was detected only a few times. One junction end does not reproduce the germline sequence, and a read error may be involved. This chain joins TRBV10-3 and TRBJ2-1; TRBD2 matches at 11 bases. In germline, CDR1 is ENHRY, CDR2 SYGVKD. The CDR3 has 17 residues. CDR3 sequence reads: CTISEDSGGARDNEQFF. CDR3 nucleotide sequence: TGTACCATCAGTGAAGATAGCGGGGGGGCGCGAGACAATGAGCAGTTCTTC.

On this clonotype itself: The germline gene is not matched at one end of the junction; a read error may be the cause. The rearrangement links TRBV4-1 to TRBJ2-7; 10 nucleotides match TRBD2. The CDR3 sequence is 15 residues long. Germline V CDR1 and CDR2: MGHRA, YSYEKL. The CDR3 region is CASSAGLASSCEQYF. The CDR3 bases are TGCGCCAGCAGCGCGGGACTAGCGTCTTCCTGCGAGCAGTACTTC.

The rearrangement links TRBV7-8 to TRBJ2-1; D may be TRBD2 (6 bases). The germline V and J ends were trimmed by 8 bases and 0 bases, with 14 bases remaining between them. This CDR3 comprises 15 residues. Germline-derived CDR1 and CDR2 are SGHVS and FQNEAQ. In DNA, the CDR3 is TGTGCCAGCGGCCCCCGGGGAGGCTCCTACAATGAGCAGTTCTTC. Translating it yields CASGPRGGSYNEQFF.